One and the same sample provided the 6 T cell receptor beta chains below, sequenced in a study of T cells expressing NK-cell markers. No DNA is given; TCRdb re-called the 5' RACE reads and lists each CDR3 protein once. The sample data list 350,000 to 400,000 distinct CDR3 sequences. Specimen: blood T cells: a sorted CD56 or NKG2C T cell subset, CD4+ or CD8+ T cells, or bulk PBMC T cells (not recorded which). The receptor set was obtained from a woman in her forties or fifties in good health.

The gene calls are TRBV12-3 or TRBV12-4 and TRBJ2-1; TCRdb picks TRBD2, but there is no DNA to check that call. This CDR3 is built from 16 residues. The CDR3 is CASSVLAGVPYNEQFF.

The V call is TRBV7-9, the J call TRBJ1-3; there is no DNA to check the TCRdb D call of TRBD1. Germline assignment: CDR1 SEHNR and CDR2 FQNEAQ (reference sequence). CDR3 length equals 16 residues. CDR3 in amino acids: CASRSTRDPGGNTIYF.

The chain recombines TRBV18 with TRBJ2-5. This CDR3 region has 13 residues. The V gene's germline CDR1 is KGHSH and CDR2 LQKENI. The CDR3: CASSLKVAETQYF.

The chain couples TRBV5-1 to TRBJ1-4. The CDR3 consists of 13 residues. CDR1 SGHRS and CDR2 YFSETQ come from the germline V gene. The CDR3 here is CASSYGGGEKLFF.

The J gene is TRBJ1-2, the V gene TRBV9; TCRdb outputs TRBD1, but without DNA this stays unchecked. This CDR3 is built from 15 residues. Looked up from germline, CDR1 is SGDLS and CDR2 is YYNGEE. The CDR3 loop reads CASSTPTGGNYGYTF.

The chain uses TRBV7-3 and TRBJ2-1; the TCRdb call, TRBD1, lacks DNA for checking. The CDR3 consists of 13 residues. The germline V gene encodes CDR1 SGHTA and CDR2 FQGTGA. CDR3 region: CASSYRSNNEQFF.